The clone carrying this TCR beta chain was seen more than once but under ten times. It was considered stable Graves' hyperthyroidism when ophthalmopathy did not progress within 18 months. PBMCs were sourced from roughly 9.7 ml fresh peripheral blood. This sample was taken from a study of T cells in Graves' hyperthyroidism and ophthalmopathy. From RNA transcripts, TCR beta CDR3 regions were amplified. HTBI primers were employed in a first-round RT-PCR of the TCR CDR3. TCRdb re-derived calls from the multiplex PCR reads in MiXCR, one entry per CDR3 protein. The sample has 300,000 to 450,000 distinct CDR3 sequences, roughly 25% seen once. V lost 7 bases, J lost 7 bases, and 12 bases stayed unmatched. This CDR3 spans 14 amino acids. Germline CDR1 and CDR2: SNHLY and FYNNEI.

Material: blood. The clonotype originates from a man aged 50 to 59 with Graves' hyperthyroidism. The chain links TRBV2 to TRBJ1-2; 7 bases line up with TRBD1. In nucleotides, the CDR3 is TGTGCCAGCAATATCGAGGGGGCCCTCTCTGGCTACACCTTC. It is translated as CASNIEGALSGYTF. Combining the CDR3 with reference TRBV2 and TRBJ1-2 gives the whole variable domain EPEVTQTPSHQVTQMGQEVILRCVPISNHLYFYWYRQILGQKVEFLVSFYNNEISEKSEIFDDQFSVERPDGSNFTLKIRSTKLEDSAMYFCASNIEGALSGYTFGSGTRLTVV.